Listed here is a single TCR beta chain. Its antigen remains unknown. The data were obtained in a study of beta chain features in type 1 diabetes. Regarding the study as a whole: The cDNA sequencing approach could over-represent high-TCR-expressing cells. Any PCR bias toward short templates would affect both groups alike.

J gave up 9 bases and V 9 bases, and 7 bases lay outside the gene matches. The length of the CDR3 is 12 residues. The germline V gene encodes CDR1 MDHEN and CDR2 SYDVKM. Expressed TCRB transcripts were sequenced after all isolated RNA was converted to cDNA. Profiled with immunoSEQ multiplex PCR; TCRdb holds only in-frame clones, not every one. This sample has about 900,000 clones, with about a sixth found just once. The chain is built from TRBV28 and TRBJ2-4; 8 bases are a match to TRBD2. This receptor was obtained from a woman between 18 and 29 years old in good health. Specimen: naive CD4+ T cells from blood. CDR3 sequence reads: CASTGLVGIQYF. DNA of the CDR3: TGTGCCAGTACGGGACTAGTCGGCATTCAGTACTTC.